This TCR beta chain was recovered during a study of PD-1 blockade in classical Hodgkin lymphoma. Looking at the study overall: Patients had nivolumab dosed at 3 mg/kg, delivered intravenously every 2 weeks.

Assay used: immunoSEQ multiplex PCR; TCRdb lists only in-frame clones, some missing. The table has under 30,000 clones, about 85% seen once; the top ten hold more than 2%. This CDR3 region has 19 residues. The J segment lost 3 bases and the V segment lost 3 bases, leaving 16 bases of the junction unmatched. Germline V gene data show CDR1 as WNHNN and CDR2 as SYGVQD (reference sequence). Brentuximab vedotin exposure varied among the patients, all of whom had relapsed after autologous stem cell transplantation. Using magnetic negative selection, the CD4+ T cells were separated out of thawed PBMCs. On this clone: Its antigen is not identified.

Study conclusions and caveats: Before treatment, TCR diversity in newly diagnosed patients was reportedly lower than in healthy donors. The diversity seen at baseline in complete responders resembled that of newly diagnosed patients.

Specimen: CD4+ T cells from blood, collected at baseline. This TCR was recovered from a human donor with classical Hodgkin lymphoma. J is TRBJ1-1 and V is TRBV10-1; TRBD1 matches at 10 bases. DNA for the CDR3: TGCGCCAGCAGTGAAGATTTGCGACAGGGGGCGCTTTCCCACACTGAAGCTTTCTTT. This encodes CASSEDLRQGALSHTEAFF.